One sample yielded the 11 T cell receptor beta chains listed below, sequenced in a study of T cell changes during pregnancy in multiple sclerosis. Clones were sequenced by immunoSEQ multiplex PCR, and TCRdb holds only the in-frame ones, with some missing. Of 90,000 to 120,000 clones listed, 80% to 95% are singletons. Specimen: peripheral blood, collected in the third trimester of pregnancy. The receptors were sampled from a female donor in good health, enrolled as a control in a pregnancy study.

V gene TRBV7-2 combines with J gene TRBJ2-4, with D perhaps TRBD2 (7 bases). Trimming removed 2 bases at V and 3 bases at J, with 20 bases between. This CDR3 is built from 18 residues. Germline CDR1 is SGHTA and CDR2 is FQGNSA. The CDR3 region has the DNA TGTGCCAGCAGCTTACAGGGGAGGGGAGTTGTGGGCAAAAACATTCAGTACTTC. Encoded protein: CASSLQGRGVVGKNIQYF.

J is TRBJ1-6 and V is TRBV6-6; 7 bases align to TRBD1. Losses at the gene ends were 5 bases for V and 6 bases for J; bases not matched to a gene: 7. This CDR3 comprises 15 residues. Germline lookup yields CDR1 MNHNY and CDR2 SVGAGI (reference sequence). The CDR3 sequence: CASSRPGGLNSPLHF. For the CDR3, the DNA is TGTGCCAGCAGTCGGCCAGGGGGTCTTAATTCACCCCTCCACTTT.

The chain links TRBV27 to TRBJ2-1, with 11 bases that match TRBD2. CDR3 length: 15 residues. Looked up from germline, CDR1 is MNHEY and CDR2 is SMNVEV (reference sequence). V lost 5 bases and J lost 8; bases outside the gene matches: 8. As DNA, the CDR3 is TGTGCCAGCAGTGTTATTAGCGGGGGGGCCGATGAGCAGTTCTTC. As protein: CASSVISGGADEQFF.

CDR3 coding DNA: TGTGCCATCACCGAGACAGGGGAGGCAAACTATGGCTACACCTTC. Translating gives CAITETGEANYGYTF. The V call is TRBV10-3, the J call TRBJ1-2; 8 bases align to TRBD1. With 7 bases clipped from V and 2 bases from J, the junction kept 9 bases outside the gene matches. CDR1 is ENHRY and CDR2 is SYGVKD in the germline V gene. This CDR3 comprises 15 residues.

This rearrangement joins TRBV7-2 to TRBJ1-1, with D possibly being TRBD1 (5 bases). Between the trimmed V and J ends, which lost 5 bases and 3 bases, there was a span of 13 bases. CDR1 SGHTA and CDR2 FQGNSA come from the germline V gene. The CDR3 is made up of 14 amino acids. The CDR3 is CASSPPEGYTEAFF. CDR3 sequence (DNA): TGTGCCAGCAGCCCACCGGAGGGGTACACTGAAGCTTTCTTT.

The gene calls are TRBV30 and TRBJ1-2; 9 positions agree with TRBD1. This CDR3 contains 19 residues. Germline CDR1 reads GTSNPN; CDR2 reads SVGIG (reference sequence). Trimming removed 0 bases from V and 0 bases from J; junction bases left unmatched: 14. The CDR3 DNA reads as TGTGCCTGGAGTGTCTATTTTGGGACAGGGAGGGAGACTAACTATGGCTACACCTTC. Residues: CAWSVYFGTGRETNYGYTF. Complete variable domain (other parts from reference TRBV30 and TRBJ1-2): SQTIHQWPATLVQPVGSPLSLECTVEGTSNPNLYWYRQAAGRGLQLLFYSVGIGQISSEVPQNLSASRPQDRQFILSSKKLLLSDSGFYLCAWSVYFGTGRETNYGYTFGSGTRLTVV.

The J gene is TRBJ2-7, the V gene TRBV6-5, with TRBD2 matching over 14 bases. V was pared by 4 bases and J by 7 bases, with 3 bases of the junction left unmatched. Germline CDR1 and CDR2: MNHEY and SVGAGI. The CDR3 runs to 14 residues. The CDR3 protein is CASSLGLAGVEQYF. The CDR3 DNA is TGTGCCAGCAGTTTGGGACTAGCGGGGGTTGAGCAGTACTTC.

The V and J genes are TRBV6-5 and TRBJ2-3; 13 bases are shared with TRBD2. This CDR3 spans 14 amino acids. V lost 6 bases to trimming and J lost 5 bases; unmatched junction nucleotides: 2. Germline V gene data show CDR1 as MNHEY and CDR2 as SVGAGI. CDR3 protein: CASSTSGGVDTQYF. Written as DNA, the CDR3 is TGTGCCAGCAGCACTAGCGGGGGGGTAGATACGCAGTATTTT.

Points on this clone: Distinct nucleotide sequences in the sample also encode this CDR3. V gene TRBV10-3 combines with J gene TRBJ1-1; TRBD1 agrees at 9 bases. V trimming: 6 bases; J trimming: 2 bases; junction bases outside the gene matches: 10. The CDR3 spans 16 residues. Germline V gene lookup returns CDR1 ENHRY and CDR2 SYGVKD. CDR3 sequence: CAISETQGAVNTEAFF. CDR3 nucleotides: TGTGCCATCAGCGAAACACAGGGGGCGGTCAACACTGAAGCTTTCTTT.

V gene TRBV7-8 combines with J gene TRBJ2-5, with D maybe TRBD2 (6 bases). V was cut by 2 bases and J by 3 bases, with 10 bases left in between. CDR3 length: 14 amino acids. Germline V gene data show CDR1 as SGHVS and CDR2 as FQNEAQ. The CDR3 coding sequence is TGTGCCAGCAGCTTATCCCCGGGGGAAGAGACCCAGTACTTC. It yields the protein CASSLSPGEETQYF.

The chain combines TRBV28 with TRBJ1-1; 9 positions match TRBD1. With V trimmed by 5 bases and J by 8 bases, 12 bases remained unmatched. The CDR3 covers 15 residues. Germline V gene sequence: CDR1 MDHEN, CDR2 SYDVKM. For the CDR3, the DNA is TGTGCCAGCAGTCTAACAGGGGGCGCCTCTCTCGAAGCTTTCTTT. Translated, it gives CASSLTGGASLEAFF.